This entry describes one T cell receptor beta chain. The method was immunoSEQ multiplex PCR; TCRdb's version includes in-frame clones alone and lacks a portion of them. In the table there are 50,000 or so clones, 85% to 90% of which are singletons. The germline CDR1 and CDR2 sequences are SEHNR and FQNEAQ (reference sequence). Trimming removed 3 bases from V and 10 bases from J, with 13 bases in between. CDR3 size: 13 residues. The record originates from a study of blood T cell repertoires in COVID-19. This sequence was found in a human donor in a cohort sampled during active COVID-19. J is TRBJ2-1 and V is TRBV7-9; D is undetermined. Input material: peripheral blood. CDR3 bases: TGTGCCAGCAGCTTGGGCCTGCTACTCGAGCAGTTCTTC. Residues: CASSLGLLLEQFF.